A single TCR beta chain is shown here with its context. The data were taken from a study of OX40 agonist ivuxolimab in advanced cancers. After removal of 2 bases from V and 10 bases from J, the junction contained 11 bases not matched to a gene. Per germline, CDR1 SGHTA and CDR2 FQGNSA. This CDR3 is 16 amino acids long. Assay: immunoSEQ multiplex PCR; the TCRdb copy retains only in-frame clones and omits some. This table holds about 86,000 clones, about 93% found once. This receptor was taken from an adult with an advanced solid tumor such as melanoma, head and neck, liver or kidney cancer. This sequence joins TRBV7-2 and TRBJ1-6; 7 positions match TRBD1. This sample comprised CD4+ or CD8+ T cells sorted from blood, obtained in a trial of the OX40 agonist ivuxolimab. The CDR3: CASSLMGPTGRSPLHF. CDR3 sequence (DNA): TGTGCCAGCAGCTTAATGGGGCCGACAGGGCGGTCACCCCTCCACTTT.